The rows below give T cell receptor beta chains drawn from one sample of a study of cytomegalovirus exposure and HLA in healthy donors. The protocol was immunoSEQ multiplex PCR, while the TCRdb copy is restricted to in-frame clones and leaves out a portion. The table records about 140,000 clones, 82% of them present only once. The sample was PBMCs. Source of these receptors: a man younger than 30 in good health and CMV-seropositive. Each CDR3 is given with its conserved first and last residue. The D gene is left open where the match is weak. Clone size is stated in some rows and not others, as once, few, many or a class when expanded.

CDR3 DNA,CDR3 protein,D gene,V gene,clone size,J gene
TGCAGCGGCCTAAGTGACACTAGCCGGACCCAGTACTTC,CSGLSDTSRTQYF,NA,TRBV29-1,NA,TRBJ2-5
TGTGCCAGCAGCTCGGGGCTAGGGGGCGCAGCAAATGAGCAGTTCTTC,CASSSGLGGAANEQFF,TRBD1,TRBV7-6,NA,TRBJ2-1
TGTGCCAGCTCACCACCGCGGGGAGCGGGAGGAGTCGACAATGAGCAGTTCTTC,CASSPPRGAGGVDNEQFF,TRBD2,TRBV18,NA,TRBJ2-1
TGTGCCAGCAGTTACGAGGAGAGATACGAGCAGTACTTC,CASSYEERYEQYF,NA,TRBV6-5,NA,TRBJ2-7
TGTGCCAGCAGCTTACCGGGGATCGGTCAGCCCCAGCATTTT,CASSLPGIGQPQHF,NA,TRBV7-8,NA,TRBJ1-5
TGTGCCTGGGCCTCGGGTACGGACACTGAAGCTTTCTTT,CAWASGTDTEAFF,NA,TRBV30,NA,TRBJ1-1
TGTGCCAGCAGACGACCGGGGACAGGGCAGCACGAGCAGTACTTC,CASRRPGTGQHEQYF,TRBD1,TRBV6-5,NA,TRBJ2-7
TGCGCCAGCCACGCGAGAGGGGGCTCCCGGGATCAGCCCCAGCATTTT,CASHARGGSRDQPQHF,TRBD1,TRBV4-1,NA,TRBJ1-5
TGTGCCAGCAGCCCCGGACAGGGGGCGAGGGAGCAGTACTTC,CASSPGQGAREQYF,TRBD1,TRBV28,few,TRBJ2-7
TGCGCCAGCAGCTTAACGGGACAGGACACTGAAGCTTTCTTT,CASSLTGQDTEAFF,TRBD1,TRBV5-1,NA,TRBJ1-1
TGTGCCAGCAGCCCGGGACTAGCGGGCCACTACGAGCAGTACTTC,CASSPGLAGHYEQYF,TRBD2,TRBV5-5,NA,TRBJ2-7
TGTGCCAGCAGCTCTTGGACAGGCTACCAAGAGACCCAGTACTTC,CASSSWTGYQETQYF,TRBD1,TRBV7-9,NA,TRBJ2-5
TGTGCCAGCAGCGAGGCCAACCCGGCGACTGAAGCTTTCTTT,CASSEANPATEAFF,NA,TRBV5-6,NA,TRBJ1-1
TGTGCCAGCAGTTACGCAGGCCCATACAATGAGCAGTTCTTC,CASSYAGPYNEQFF,NA,TRBV6-6,few,TRBJ2-1
TGTGCCAGCACGGACAGGGGAAAAGGAGAGACCCAGTACTTC,CASTDRGKGETQYF,TRBD1,TRBV6-5,NA,TRBJ2-5
TGTGCCAGCAGTGATGCGACTAGCGGGATCGATGAGCAGTTCTTC,CASSDATSGIDEQFF,TRBD2,TRBV2,NA,TRBJ2-1
TGTGCCAGCAGCCCGACAGGCACCGGGGAGCTGTTTTTT,CASSPTGTGELFF,NA,TRBV7-9,once,TRBJ2-2
TGTGCCAGCAGCTCCTATACCGAGAACACTGAAGCTTTCTTT,CASSSYTENTEAFF,NA,TRBV5-4,NA,TRBJ1-1
TGTGCCAGCAGCTTCGGGAGCGCTAGCTCCTACGAGCAGTACTTC,CASSFGSASSYEQYF,NA,TRBV5-6,NA,TRBJ2-7
TGTGCCAGCAGTCATGACACAGGGAACACCGGGGAGCTGTTTTTT,CASSHDTGNTGELFF,NA,TRBV5-8,NA,TRBJ2-2
TGTGCCAGCAGCCTATCGCAGGGGGCAAACGAGCAGTACTTC,CASSLSQGANEQYF,TRBD1,TRBV28,NA,TRBJ2-7
TGTGCCAGCGGGGGACAGCCAGGCTATGGCTACACCTTC,CASGGQPGYGYTF,TRBD1,TRBV5-5,NA,TRBJ1-2
TGCAGCGTTGGAGGCCCGGGACAGGCCCTCCAAGAGACCCAGTACTTC,CSVGGPGQALQETQYF,TRBD1,TRBV29-1,few,TRBJ2-5
TGTGCCAGCAGCAAAGAGTCCTACGAGCAGTACTTC,CASSKESYEQYF,NA,TRBV6-6,NA,TRBJ2-7
TGTGCCAGCAGAGGGGGGGCTAGCGGGAGCAATGAGCAGTTCTTC,CASRGGASGSNEQFF,TRBD2,TRBV7-9,NA,TRBJ2-1
TGTGCCAGCAGCTTAGGGGACAACTACGAGCAGTACTTC,CASSLGDNYEQYF,NA,TRBV7-6,few,TRBJ2-7
TGCGCCAGCAGCCCCGGACAGGGCCTTCCCTACGAGCAGTACTTC,CASSPGQGLPYEQYF,TRBD1,TRBV5-1,NA,TRBJ2-7
TGTGCCAGCAGCGAGAGCTCTGGAAACACCATATATTTT,CASSESSGNTIYF,NA,TRBV6-1,NA,TRBJ1-3
TGTGCCAGCAGTGAAATGCTAGCGGGAGTCAATGAGCAGTTCTTC,CASSEMLAGVNEQFF,TRBD2,TRBV6-1,once,TRBJ2-1
TGTGCCAGCAGTCGATCCGGGACTATCTTAAAGGAGCAGTTCTTC,CASSRSGTILKEQFF,TRBD2,TRBV7-9,once,TRBJ2-1
TGTGCCAGCAGCCCTGGACAGGGCCAACCGCCCTACGAGCAGTACTTC,CASSPGQGQPPYEQYF,TRBD1,TRBV27,NA,TRBJ2-7
TGTGCCAGCAACACAGGGGGCGGGAGTCAGCCCCAGCATTTT,CASNTGGGSQPQHF,TRBD1,TRBV28,NA,TRBJ1-5
TGTGCCAGCAGTACACAGGGACAGCCTTCCTACGAGCAGTACTTC,CASSTQGQPSYEQYF,TRBD1,TRBV2,NA,TRBJ2-7
TGCAGCGTTGAACTAAGGAGCGGGAGATCCAGCGAGCAGTACTTC,CSVELRSGRSSEQYF,TRBD2,TRBV29-1,NA,TRBJ2-7
TGCAGCGTTCCGACAGGGGGCGACACCGGGGAGCTGTTTTTT,CSVPTGGDTGELFF,TRBD1,TRBV29-1,NA,TRBJ2-2
TGTGCCAGCAGCACAATAGCGGGAGAGGGAGTGGATGAGCAGTTCTTC,CASSTIAGEGVDEQFF,TRBD2,TRBV11-2,NA,TRBJ2-1
TGTGCCAGCAGCTCGAACTTGGGACAGGGGGGTGCCTCCTACGAGCAGTACTTC,CASSSNLGQGGASYEQYF,TRBD1,TRBV7-9,NA,TRBJ2-7
TGCGCCAGCAGCTTGGCCCCTAGCGGGAGAGACACCGGGGAGCTGTTTTTT,CASSLAPSGRDTGELFF,TRBD2,TRBV5-1,NA,TRBJ2-2
TGCGCCAGCAGCTTGGAGGGGGACGGGGAGCTGTTTTTT,CASSLEGDGELFF,NA,TRBV5-1,NA,TRBJ2-2
TGTGCCAGCAGCTTGGTGGGACAGGGGAACGGTCAGCCCCAGCATTTT,CASSLVGQGNGQPQHF,TRBD1,TRBV5-6,few,TRBJ1-5
TGTGCCAGCAGTGTCGGGACAGGCAGTCAGCCCCAGCATTTT,CASSVGTGSQPQHF,TRBD1,TRBV28,once,TRBJ1-5
TGTGCCTGGGGGAGAGCGACCGGGGAGCTGTTTTTT,CAWGRATGELFF,NA,TRBV30,NA,TRBJ2-2
TGCGCCAGCAGCTTGGTACTAGCGAGCACAGATACGCAGTATTTT,CASSLVLASTDTQYF,TRBD2,TRBV5-1,NA,TRBJ2-3
TGCAGCGCCTTTTCGGACAGGGGGCGCGAGCAGTTCTTC,CSAFSDRGREQFF,TRBD1,TRBV29-1,NA,TRBJ2-1
TGTGCCAGCAGTTCCGGGACAGTAGCTAACTATGGCTACACCTTC,CASSSGTVANYGYTF,TRBD1,TRBV28,few,TRBJ1-2
TGTGCCAGTAGCCGGGCTAGCGTTTTGGCAGATACGCAGTATTTT,CASSRASVLADTQYF,NA,TRBV19,NA,TRBJ2-3
TGCGCCAGCAGCTTGGGGACAGGGAGGGATCAGCCCCAGCATTTT,CASSLGTGRDQPQHF,TRBD1,TRBV5-1,once,TRBJ1-5
TGCAGCGTTGATCGATCGATCGGGGAGACCCAGTACTTC,CSVDRSIGETQYF,NA,TRBV29-1,NA,TRBJ2-5
TGTGCCAGCAGTTTGCTAGCAGATTACAATGAGCAGTTCTTC,CASSLLADYNEQFF,NA,TRBV27,NA,TRBJ2-1
TGTGCCAGCAGCTTAGATGCGTCGACTAATCAGCCCCAGCATTTT,CASSLDASTNQPQHF,NA,TRBV11-2,NA,TRBJ1-5
TGTGCCATCGATAGCGGGAGGCCCGTAGGGACCCAGTACTTC,CAIDSGRPVGTQYF,TRBD2,TRBV28,NA,TRBJ2-5
TGTGCCAGCAGCCGCAGGGGGGACTTAGGCCCCAATGAGCAGTTCTTC,CASSRRGDLGPNEQFF,NA,TRBV9,few,TRBJ2-1
TGTGCCAGCAGCTTAGGAAGTAGACTAGCGTTTCCGAGCGATGAGCAGTTCTTC,CASSLGSRLAFPSDEQFF,TRBD2,TRBV7-2,NA,TRBJ2-1
TGTGCCAGCAGCATCCGGGACAGGGATGAAAAACTGTTTTTT,CASSIRDRDEKLFF,TRBD1,TRBV5-4,NA,TRBJ1-4
TGTGCCAGCAGTTGGACAGCCTCCGGCACTGAAGCTTTCTTT,CASSWTASGTEAFF,NA,TRBV6-5,NA,TRBJ1-1
TGTGCCAGCAGTTTGGACAGGGTTAACACTGAAGCTTTCTTT,CASSLDRVNTEAFF,TRBD1,TRBV27,NA,TRBJ1-1
TGTGCCAGCAGCCCCCGATCCGGAGTGGTAGAGACCCAGTACTTC,CASSPRSGVVETQYF,NA,TRBV5-6,NA,TRBJ2-5
TGCGCCAGCAGCCAAGGGCAGGGAGGAACTAATGAAAAACTGTTTTTT,CASSQGQGGTNEKLFF,NA,TRBV4-1,once,TRBJ1-4
TGTGCCAGCAGTTCAGGGACAGGGTACACTGAAGCTTTCTTT,CASSSGTGYTEAFF,TRBD1,TRBV28,NA,TRBJ1-1
TGCGCCAGCAGGTCAGGACAGGGGTACGAGCAGTACTTC,CASRSGQGYEQYF,TRBD1,TRBV10-1,NA,TRBJ2-7